What follows are 30 T cell receptor beta chains derived from one specimen sequenced in a study of blood T cell repertoires in COVID-19. Sequencing used immunoSEQ multiplex PCR; TCRdb keeps in-frame clones, though not all of them. The table includes some 370,000 clones, 90% detected once. The sequenced sample was peripheral blood. These receptors were collected from a man in his late teens or twenties with active or convalescent COVID-19.

This chain uses TRBV7-3 with TRBJ1-5; a weak D match, TRBD1 (6 bases). The V end lost 5 bases, the J end lost 2 bases, and 19 bases lay between the germline ends. The germline CDR1 and CDR2 sequences are SGHTA and FQGTGA. This CDR3 has 17 residues. The CDR3 reads CASSPTPGGAGNQPQHF. For the CDR3, the DNA is TGTGCCAGCAGCCCAACCCCGGGGGGCGCGGGCAATCAGCCCCAGCATTTT.

The V and J genes are TRBV21-1 and TRBJ1-2. TRBV21-1 has pseudogene status. The CDR3 has 17 amino acids. The CDR3 coding sequence is TGTGCCAGCAGCAAAGTACGTCCGAACGGGGGGTACTATGGCTACACCTTC. As protein: CASSKVRPNGGYYGYTF.

CDR3 nucleotides: TGTGCCAGCAGCCAAGGCCCCTCGCGGGGATCAGGAAACACCATATATTTT. Residues: CASSQGPSRGSGNTIYF. The chain links TRBV3-1 (or the pseudogene TRBV3-2) to TRBJ1-3, with D hard to call. This CDR3 contains 17 residues. V was cut by 1 base and J by 4 bases, with 17 bases left in between. Germline loops: CDR1 LGHDT, CDR2 YNNKEL (reference sequence).

The CDR3 coding sequence is TGTGCCAGCAGCCCGCCGTTTGGGGGGGGGCAAAACTTGGGCACTGAAGCTTTCTTT. Translating it yields CASSPPFGGGQNLGTEAFF. The chain has TRBV14 and TRBJ1-1, with D possibly TRBD1 on 6 matching bases. CDR3 size: 19 residues. Germline loops: CDR1 SGHDN, CDR2 FVKESK. The V and J ends lost 4 bases and 4 bases respectively, with 28 bases between them.

This clone was counted between two and nine times. This chain joins TRBV27 and TRBJ2-7, with a possible D match to TRBD2 (5 bases). CDR3 length equals 13 residues. Germline V gives CDR1 MNHEY, CDR2 SMNVEV (reference sequence). The germline V and J ends were trimmed by 7 bases and 2 bases, with 12 bases remaining between them. CDR3 DNA sequence: TGTGCCAGCAAAGTGGCCGGGGCCTACGAGCAGTACTTC. This translates into CASKVAGAYEQYF.

The V and J genes are TRBV7-9 and TRBJ2-3, with 7 positions matching TRBD1. CDR3 length equals 15 residues. Germline-derived CDR1 and CDR2 are SEHNR and FQNEAQ (reference sequence). After removal of 5 bases from V and 2 bases from J, the junction contained 7 bases not matched to a gene. CDR3 amino acids: CASSRRDSLTDTQYF. CDR3 sequence (DNA): TGTGCCAGCAGCCGACGGGACAGCCTCACAGATACGCAGTATTTT.

This chain links TRBV3-1 (or the pseudogene TRBV3-2) with TRBJ2-7; 10 bases line up with TRBD2. V lost 8 bases to trimming and J lost 6 bases; unmatched junction nucleotides: 4. The length of the CDR3 is 12 residues. CDR1 LGHDT and CDR2 YNNKEL come from the germline V gene (reference sequence). CDR3 protein: CASGVAGGEQYF. DNA for the CDR3: TGTGCCAGCGGGGTAGCGGGAGGCGAGCAGTACTTC.

About this clone itself: Its ends do not fully match the called genes, so a read error is possible. V is TRBV7-2 and J is TRBJ1-2; the match to TRBD1 covers 7 bases. The CDR3 has 16 residues. In germline, CDR1 is SGHTA, CDR2 FQGNSA. CDR3 amino acids: CASSLAPGQIGYGCTF. Written as DNA, the CDR3 is TGTGCCAGCAGCTTAGCCCCGGGACAGATAGGCTATGGCTGCACCTTC.

V and J are TRBV19 and TRBJ1-3; D is unresolved. Germline V gene lookup returns CDR1 LNHDA and CDR2 SQIVND (reference sequence). V lost 7 bases and J lost 0, with 19 bases in between. The length of the CDR3 is 17 residues. This chain's CDR3 is CASTYDRVGSSGNTIYF. The CDR3 coding sequence is TGTGCCAGTACCTACGACCGGGTTGGAAGCTCTGGAAACACCATATATTTT.

The chain carries TRBV27 and TRBJ1-5; D is possibly TRBD1 (5 bases). This CDR3 has 13 residues. CDR1 is MNHEY and CDR2 is SMNVEV in the germline V gene (reference sequence). V was clipped by 6 bases and J by 2 bases, with 8 bases between them. The CDR3 spells CASRGVGNQPQHF. CDR3 DNA sequence: TGTGCCAGCAGAGGGGTCGGCAATCAGCCCCAGCATTTT.

The chain is built from TRBV7-2 and TRBJ2-7; 9 bases map to TRBD1. CDR3 size: 13 residues. V shed 4 bases and J 4 bases; nucleotides not matched to a gene: 2. CDR1 is SGHTA and CDR2 is FQGNSA in the germline V gene. CDR3 amino acids: CASSSQGAYEQYF. The CDR3 DNA follows: TGTGCCAGCAGCTCACAGGGGGCATACGAGCAGTACTTC.

This sequence joins TRBV28 and TRBJ2-3; 10 nucleotides match TRBD2. This CDR3 has 17 residues. The germline CDR1 and CDR2 sequences are MDHEN and SYDVKM. Germline trimming cut 3 bases from V and 6 bases from J; bases unmatched to any gene: 12. CDR3: CASSFSGSGGPADTQYF. In DNA, the CDR3 is TGTGCCAGCAGTTTCTCGGGTAGCGGGGGGCCGGCTGATACGCAGTATTTT.

The J gene is TRBJ1-1, the V gene TRBV19; TRBD1 aligns across 8 bases. Germline V lookup: CDR1 LNHDA, CDR2 SQIVND (reference sequence). J lost 5 bases, V lost 5 bases, and 16 bases had no gene match. The CDR3 is 17 amino acids. The DNA for the CDR3 is TGTGCCAGTAGTCCAGGGGGCGCGATGTCATTCTTGACTGAAGCTTTCTTT. Encoded protein: CASSPGGAMSFLTEAFF.

This chain joins TRBV7-9 and TRBJ1-1, with a weak D call TRBD1 (5 bases). The CDR3 is 12 amino acids. Germline V CDR1 and CDR2: SEHNR, FQNEAQ (reference sequence). V shed 6 bases and J shed 10 bases, with 15 bases lying between them. CDR3 sequence reads: CASSTPGEGAFF. The CDR3 nucleotides are TGTGCCAGCAGTACACCGGGGGAGGGAGCTTTCTTT.

J is TRBJ1-5 and V is TRBV5-5; 8 positions match TRBD1. Unmatched junction bases numbered 9, after V lost 4 bases and J lost 6 bases. The germline V gene encodes CDR1 SGHKS and CDR2 YYEKEE (reference sequence). This CDR3 contains 15 residues. DNA of the CDR3: TGTGCCAGCAGCCCGCAGGGGGCTAGGGTTCAGCCCCAGCATTTT. Translating it yields CASSPQGARVQPQHF.

The chain couples TRBV7-3 to TRBJ1-1; D is possibly TRBD1 (5 bases). V was pared by 5 bases and J by 7 bases, with 14 bases between. The CDR3 contains 13 residues. Germline V lookup: CDR1 SGHTA, CDR2 FQGTGA. CDR3 DNA: TGTGCCAGCAGCATCCAGGGTAATAATGAAGCTTTCTTT. Its protein is CASSIQGNNEAFF.

This chain links TRBV28 with TRBJ1-2; a weak D match, TRBD1 (5 bases). Germline V CDR1 and CDR2: MDHEN, SYDVKM. The V end was cut by 4 bases, the J end by 3 bases, with 12 bases between. The CDR3 loop spans 14 amino acids. CDR3 in amino acids: CASSSGGEDYGYTF. DNA of the CDR3: TGTGCCAGCAGTTCCGGGGGAGAGGACTATGGCTACACCTTC.

The genes are TRBV10-3 and TRBJ2-7; D might be TRBD2 (6 bases). The CDR3 has 16 amino acids. The V gene's germline CDR1 is ENHRY and CDR2 SYGVKD. The V end was cut by 1 base, the J end by 0 bases, with 13 bases between. The CDR3 nucleotides are TGTGCCATCAGTGAGTACGGGAGTTCGAGCTCCTACGAGCAGTACTTC. Encoded protein: CAISEYGSSSSYEQYF.

This rearrangement joins TRBV7-2 to TRBJ2-3; 9 positions match TRBD2. J gave up 6 bases and V 2 bases, and 9 bases lay outside the gene matches. CDR1 and CDR2 from the germline V gene are SGHTA and FQGNSA. The CDR3 loop spans 16 amino acids. As DNA, the CDR3 is TGTGCCAGCAGCTTAAGGTCTAGCGGGGTATGGGATACGCAGTATTTT. Protein sequence: CASSLRSSGVWDTQYF. Full variable domain (remainder filled in from reference TRBV7-2 and TRBJ2-3): GAGVSQSPSNKVTEKGKDVELRCDPISGHTALYWYRQSLGQGLEFLIYFQGNSAPDKSGLPSDRFSAERTGGSVSTLTIQRTQQEDSAVYLCASSLRSSGVWDTQYFGPGTRLTVL.

This clone was seen only a few times. The V gene is TRBV13, the J gene TRBJ2-7; 10 nucleotides match TRBD1. Losses at the gene ends were 3 bases for V and 0 bases for J; bases not matched to a gene: 2. Germline loops: CDR1 PRHDT, CDR2 FYEKMQ (reference sequence). There are 15 residues in the CDR3. CDR3 residues: CASSLTGGGSYEQYF. The CDR3 region has the DNA TGTGCCAGCAGCTTGACAGGGGGCGGCTCCTACGAGCAGTACTTC.

The V and J genes are TRBV3-1 (or the pseudogene TRBV3-2) and TRBJ1-1, with D unclear. The CDR3 spans 15 residues. The V end lost 4 bases, the J end lost 5 bases, and 17 bases lay between the germline ends. Germline V gene lookup returns CDR1 LGHDT and CDR2 YNNKEL (reference sequence). The DNA of the CDR3 is TGTGCCAGCAGCCTGGAGGGTCTAAGATCTACTGAAGCTTTCTTT. This codes for CASSLEGLRSTEAFF.

As to this clone: An end of the junction differs from the germline gene, which may be a read error. The CDR3 DNA follows: TGTGCCAGCAGCCAAGATATGGGTGGGACAGGGGGATTTTCCGTTTTC. Translating gives CASSQDMGGTGGFSVF. The chain uses TRBV4-2 and TRBJ2-7; 11 nucleotides align to TRBD1. This CDR3 is built from 16 residues. CDR1 and CDR2 from the germline V gene are LGHNA and YNFKEQ.

V usage is TRBV7-2 and J usage is TRBJ1-6, with 7 bases that match TRBD1. Germline CDR1 SGHTA, CDR2 FQGNSA. The CDR3 contains 15 residues. V trimming: 2 bases; J trimming: 8 bases; junction bases outside the gene matches: 6. CDR3 in DNA: TGTGCCAGCAGCTTACCGACAGGGTGGTATTCACCCCTCCACTTT. Protein sequence: CASSLPTGWYSPLHF.

This clone was observed a few times. The DNA of the CDR3 is TGTGCCACGTCGCGGGGAGAGAATCAGCCCCAGCATTTT. Protein product: CATSRGENQPQHF. The V gene is TRBV6-5, the J gene TRBJ1-5, with D uncertain. Germline V gene sequence: CDR1 MNHEY, CDR2 SVGAGI. Trimming removed 10 bases from V and 4 bases from J, with 14 bases in between. The CDR3 is 13 residues long.

The V and J genes are TRBV7-9 and TRBJ1-3; D is unclear. The V end lost 4 bases, the J end lost 3 bases, and 16 bases lay between the germline ends. This CDR3 region has 16 residues. Germline CDR1 reads SEHNR; CDR2 reads FQNEAQ (reference sequence). DNA for the CDR3: TGTGCCAGCAGCTATTGGGCCGGAGGATTTGGAAACACCATATATTTT. Protein sequence: CASSYWAGGFGNTIYF.

The V gene is TRBV29-1, the J gene TRBJ2-1; D is unresolved. The V gene lost 4 bases and the J gene lost 7 bases, with 14 bases spanning the gap. CDR1 SQVTM and CDR2 ANQGSEA come from the germline V gene. The CDR3 runs 13 residues. The DNA for the CDR3 is TGCAGCGTTGGTGTTGGCGCCGGGAATGAGCAGTTCTTC. Protein product: CSVGVGAGNEQFF.

The CDR3 region is CATSDTGQGRSSGANVLTF. CDR3 nucleotides: TGTGCCACCAGTGATACCGGACAGGGACGTAGCTCTGGGGCCAACGTCCTGACTTTC. V and J are TRBV24-1 and TRBJ2-6, with 8 bases that match TRBD1. The trim removed 3 bases at V and 0 bases at J, leaving 9 bases unmatched. The germline CDR1 and CDR2 sequences are KGHDR and SFDVKD. The CDR3 length is 19 residues.

The chain has TRBV29-1 and TRBJ2-7; the match to TRBD2 covers 7 bases. Per germline, CDR1 SQVTM and CDR2 ANQGSEA. The CDR3 length is 15 residues. V was pared by 7 bases and J by 3 bases, with 15 bases of the junction left unmatched. CDR3: CSAISSGALIYEQYF. CDR3 DNA: TGCAGCGCCATATCGAGCGGGGCTCTAATCTACGAGCAGTACTTC.

The V gene is TRBV27, the J gene TRBJ1-4; D call uncertain. Germline CDR1 MNHEY, CDR2 SMNVEV (reference sequence). The CDR3 extends over 13 amino acids. V dropped 4 bases and J dropped 3 bases, with 6 bases sitting between them. In DNA, the CDR3 is TGTGCCAGCAGTTCGATAGCTAATGAAAAACTGTTTTTT. It translates to CASSSIANEKLFF.

V usage is TRBV18 and J usage is TRBJ1-6, with D unresolved. This CDR3 spans 15 amino acids. CDR1 is KGHSH and CDR2 is LQKENI in the germline V gene. Trimming pared 6 bases from V and 7 bases from J, leaving 16 bases between. CDR3 nucleotides: TGTGCCAGCTCGTCGGGAAGCCCCCTCAATTCACCCCTCCACTTT. Translated: CASSSGSPLNSPLHF. The entire variable domain, with the rest obtained from reference TRBV18 and TRBJ1-6, is as follows: NAGVMQNPRHLVRRRGQEARLRCSPMKGHSHVYWYRQLPEEGLKFMVYLQKENIIDESGMPKERFSAEFPKEGPSILRIQQVVRGDSAAYFCASSSGSPLNSPLHFGNGTRLTVT.